This T cell receptor beta chain was retrieved from a study of beta chain features in type 1 diabetes. At the level of the study: No patient-donor differences in age, gender, total cells or subset yield. Study-wide results and caveats: There was a moderate but significant shortening of TCRB CDR3s in all four CD4+ subsets of Type 1 diabetes patients.

Expressed TCRB transcripts were sequenced because the isolated RNA had all been reverse transcribed beforehand. Sequencing used immunoSEQ multiplex PCR; TCRdb keeps in-frame clones, though not all of them. This sample has about 660,000 clones, with about 14% found just once. Only a few counts were recorded for this clone. Its antigen is still unknown. The sample comprised naive CD4+ T cells from blood. This sequence originates from a man between 18 and 35 years old with type 1 diabetes.

Written as DNA, the CDR3 is TGTGCCAGCAGTCGCCGGGGAGCGGGGGGATTCTACGAGCAGTACTTC. Translating gives CASSRRGAGGFYEQYF. The chain is built from TRBV7-2 and TRBJ2-7; 9 bases line up with TRBD2. The CDR3 spans 16 residues. The germline CDR1 and CDR2 sequences are SGHTA and FQGNSA. The J segment lost 3 bases and the V segment lost 6 bases, leaving 12 bases of the junction unmatched.